This TCR beta chain was observed in a study of Ad26.COV2.S vaccination and SARS-CoV-2 variants. Study conclusions and caveats: Assessments of TCR breadth and depth may have underestimated the total T cell responses. The study found higher spike-specific TCR breadth in vaccine than placebo recipients.

TCRdb's copy holds only in-frame clones and misses some; the assay was immunoSEQ multiplex PCR. The top ten hold 5.5% of the sample, which has a few hundred thousand clones, 85% to 90% seen once. With 7 bases clipped from V and 4 bases from J, the junction kept 12 bases outside the gene matches. The CDR3 covers 15 residues. CDR1 MNHEY and CDR2 SVGAGI come from the germline V gene. The treatment here: some 19 received Ad26.COV2.S at low or high dose, single or two shots; five or six received placebo; per-sample allocation not given. Day 63 after the first injection of vaccine or placebo was the sampling time. Donation came from an adult in Boston who was aged 18-55 years. An Ad26 vector expressing Wuhan-strain SARS-CoV-2 spike served as the vaccine. About this clone: Its antigen is undetermined.

The starting material was peripheral blood, obtained in a trial of Ad26.COV2.S vaccine versus placebo. This TCR derives from a person between 18 and 59 years old who received the Ad26.COV2.S COVID-19 vaccine or a placebo. V gene TRBV6-5 combines with J gene TRBJ1-2; 7 bases line up with TRBD1. In nucleotides, the CDR3 is TGTGCCAGCAAAATCGCCGGGACAGCCCTCTATGGCTACACCTTC. This encodes CASKIAGTALYGYTF.